These 25 T cell receptor beta chains share one sample of origin, sequenced in a study of blood T cell repertoires in COVID-19. The method was immunoSEQ multiplex PCR; TCRdb's version includes in-frame clones alone and lacks a portion of them. The data contain some 670,000 clones, 80% to 90% of them seen just once; the ten biggest clones take up approximately 0.3%. Sequenced material: peripheral blood. The receptors come from a woman in her late teens or twenties with acute or convalescent COVID-19.

The rearrangement links TRBV28 to TRBJ1-3; D gene ambiguous. This CDR3 has 15 residues. Germline V CDR1 and CDR2: MDHEN, SYDVKM. Trimming pared 3 bases from V and 0 bases from J, leaving 9 bases between. The CDR3 nucleotides read TGTGCCAGCAGTTTGACGGGTGGCTCTGGAAACACCATATATTTT. Protein sequence: CASSLTGGSGNTIYF.

This clone showed up just once. The chain links TRBV5-1 to TRBJ2-7; TRBD2 matches at 13 bases. With 0 bases clipped from V and 3 bases from J, the junction kept 3 bases outside the gene matches. Germline CDR1 reads SGHRS; CDR2 reads YFSETQ. The CDR3 totals 16 residues. The CDR3 sequence is CASSLEGLAGNYEQYF. The CDR3 DNA is TGCGCCAGCAGCTTGGAGGGACTAGCGGGGAACTACGAGCAGTACTTC.

This sequence joins TRBV19 and TRBJ1-1; D is possibly TRBD1 (6 bases). Germline CDR1 reads LNHDA; CDR2 reads SQIVND (reference sequence). The CDR3 contains 14 residues. V dropped 4 bases and J dropped 1 base, with 10 bases sitting between them. The CDR3 nucleotides are TGTGCCAGTAGTACCCAGACAGGGAACACTGAAGCTTTCTTT. Its protein is CASSTQTGNTEAFF. Based on the CDR3 plus reference TRBV19 and TRBJ1-1, the full variable domain is DGGITQSPKYLFRKEGQNVTLSCEQNLNHDAMYWYRQDPGQGLRLIYYSQIVNDFQKGDIAEGYSVSREKKESFPLTVTSAQKNPTAFYLCASSTQTGNTEAFFGQGTRLTVV.

The chain joins TRBV5-5 to TRBJ1-4; 11 nucleotides agree with TRBD1. Germline trimming cut 3 bases from V and 0 bases from J; bases unmatched to any gene: 4. The CDR3 contains 17 residues. Germline V gives CDR1 SGHKS, CDR2 YYEKEE (reference sequence). CDR3 sequence reads: CASSYRDRGATNEKLFF. In DNA form, the CDR3 reads TGTGCCAGCAGCTACCGGGACAGGGGGGCAACTAATGAAAAACTGTTTTTT. Based on the CDR3 plus reference TRBV5-5 and TRBJ1-4, the full variable domain is DAGVTQSPTHLIKTRGQQVTLRCSPISGHKSVSWYQQVLGQGPQFIFQYYEKEERGRGNFPDRFSARQFPNYSSELNVNALLLGDSALYLCASSYRDRGATNEKLFFGSGTQLSVL.

The CDR3 region has the DNA TGTGCCAGCAGCCAAACTAGCGGGGGGGCCGGGGAGCTGTTTTTT. Protein product: CASSQTSGGAGELFF. V and J are TRBV5-4 and TRBJ2-2; TRBD2 agrees at 13 bases. CDR3 length: 15 residues. The V and J ends lost 4 bases and 6 bases, in that order; junction bases with no gene match: 3. Per germline, CDR1 SGHNT and CDR2 YYREEE (reference sequence).

The rearrangement links TRBV24-1 to TRBJ1-2; D might be TRBD1 (6 bases). This CDR3 has 14 amino acids. Trimming took 4 bases from V and 5 from J, leaving 13 bases between them. CDR1 is KGHDR and CDR2 is SFDVKD in the germline V gene. Written as DNA, the CDR3 is TGTGCCACCAGTGAAACCGGCAGGGGATATGGCTACACCTTC. Encoded protein: CATSETGRGYGYTF.

The J gene is TRBJ2-3, the V gene TRBV5-4, with 12 bases identical to TRBD1. Germline V gives CDR1 SGHNT, CDR2 YYREEE (reference sequence). This CDR3 contains 15 residues. Germline trimming cut 2 bases from V and 6 bases from J; bases unmatched to any gene: 4. The CDR3 is CASSLGTGGADTQYF. In DNA, the CDR3 is TGTGCCAGCAGCTTAGGGACAGGGGGCGCGGATACGCAGTATTTT.

The chain combines TRBV6-1 with TRBJ2-7, with a tentative D call TRBD2 (6 bases). Per germline, CDR1 MNHNS and CDR2 SASEGT. V dropped 3 bases and J dropped 4 bases, with 16 bases sitting between them. CDR3 length equals 15 residues. CDR3 sequence: CASSDAGLGGYEQYF. The CDR3 DNA reads TGTGCCAGCAGTGATGCCGGGTTGGGAGGATACGAGCAGTACTTC.

The V gene is TRBV19, the J gene TRBJ2-7; 16 bases align to TRBD2. V shed 6 bases, J shed 0 bases, and the junction held 5 bases outside the gene matches. Germline V gives CDR1 LNHDA, CDR2 SQIVND (reference sequence). This CDR3 region has 17 residues. The CDR3 spells CASSGTSGGESSYEQYF. The DNA of the CDR3 is TGTGCCAGTAGCGGGACTAGCGGGGGGGAGAGCTCCTACGAGCAGTACTTC.

This chain uses TRBV12-3 or TRBV12-4 with TRBJ1-2; 7 bases are a match to TRBD1. This CDR3 region has 12 residues. Trimming cost V 5 bases and J 7 bases; bases outside gene matches: 4. The CDR3 loop is CASSRQGVGYTF. The DNA of the CDR3 is TGTGCCAGCAGTAGGCAGGGGGTTGGCTACACCTTC.

The CDR3 DNA sequence: TGCGCCAGCAGCCATGAGGTGATACTCGGCCCTGGGGGGACCAAAAACATTCAGTACTTC. This sequence encodes CASSHEVILGPGGTKNIQYF. The chain has TRBV4-3 and TRBJ2-4; D possibly corresponds to TRBD2 (6 bases). Trimming pared 3 bases from V and 2 bases from J, leaving 26 bases between. The CDR3 loop spans 20 amino acids. Germline V CDR1 and CDR2: LGHNA, YSLEER.

The J gene is TRBJ1-2, the V gene TRBV4-2, with D maybe TRBD1 (6 bases). Germline CDR1 reads LGHNA; CDR2 reads YNFKEQ. The CDR3 is 17 residues long. Between the trimmed V and J ends, which lost 0 bases and 4 bases, there was a span of 18 bases. The CDR3 DNA sequence: TGTGCCAGCAGCCAAGACCCCTCCGGGACAAGGCCCTATGGCTACACCTTC. It yields the protein CASSQDPSGTRPYGYTF.

This chain joins TRBV12-5 and TRBJ1-2; TRBD1 matches 7 bases. V lost 3 bases, J lost 7 bases, and 11 bases stayed unmatched. CDR1 LGHNT and CDR2 FRNRAP come from the germline V gene. CDR3 length: 15 residues. The CDR3 sequence: CASGFVPLNRGGYTF. DNA of the CDR3: TGTGCTAGTGGTTTTGTCCCACTAAACAGGGGTGGCTACACCTTC.

V and J are TRBV5-6 and TRBJ2-7; tentatively, D is TRBD1 (5 bases). Trimming cost V 1 base and J 5 bases, with 7 bases left between them. CDR3 length: 12 residues. Germline V gene sequence: CDR1 SGHDT, CDR2 YYEEEE. CDR3 coding DNA: TGTGCCAGCAGCTTGAGGGGTCACGAGCAGTACTTC. Encoded protein: CASSLRGHEQYF.

CDR3 coding DNA: TGTGCCAGCAGTGGCACTACCGTGGCAGATACGCAGTATTTT. This codes for CASSGTTVADTQYF. The V and J genes are TRBV25-1 and TRBJ2-3, with D hard to call. V lost 4 bases, J lost 4 bases, and 12 bases lay in between. CDR1 MGHDK and CDR2 SYGVNS come from the germline V gene. The CDR3 length is 14 residues. Full variable domain (remainder filled in from reference TRBV25-1 and TRBJ2-3): EADIYQTPRYLVIGTGKKITLECSQTMGHDKMYWYQQDPGMELHLIHYSYGVNSTEKGDLSSESTVSRIRTEHFPLTLESARPSHTSQYLCASSGTTVADTQYFGPGTRLTVL.

CDR3 coding DNA: TGTGCCAGCAGCCCAACATCAGACTTAGTAGTCCAAGAGACCCAGTACTTC. Protein product: CASSPTSDLVVQETQYF. The V gene is TRBV28, the J gene TRBJ2-5; D remains ambiguous. Looked up from germline, CDR1 is MDHEN and CDR2 is SYDVKM. The CDR3 is 17 amino acids. V gave up 6 bases and J gave up 1 base, with 21 bases separating them.

The rearrangement links TRBV7-9 to TRBJ2-2; the match to TRBD1 covers 10 bases. With V trimmed by 6 bases and J by 7 bases, 8 bases remained unmatched. Germline CDR1 reads SEHNR; CDR2 reads FQNEAQ (reference sequence). The CDR3 contains 15 residues. The DNA of the CDR3 is TGTGCCAGCAGAAAGACAGGGGGCGAGGGCGGGGAGCTGTTTTTT. This codes for CASRKTGGEGGELFF.

The chain recombines TRBV7-9 with TRBJ1-2; 8 bases are a match to TRBD1. Trimming cost V 6 bases and J 5 bases; bases outside gene matches: 5. Looked up from germline, CDR1 is SEHNR and CDR2 is FQNEAQ (reference sequence). This CDR3 has 13 amino acids. CDR3 in amino acids: CASRDDRGYGYTF. For the CDR3, the DNA is TGTGCCAGCAGGGATGACAGGGGATATGGCTACACCTTC.

The chain couples TRBV5-1 to TRBJ1-3; possible D gene TRBD1, 5 bases. The CDR3 has 14 amino acids. CDR1 is SGHRS, CDR2 YFSETQ, per germline. With 0 bases removed from V and 5 bases from J, the gap between germline ends came to 9 bases. CDR3 nucleotides: TGCGCCAGCAGCTTGGATGGGGCCCGAAACACCATATATTTT. Protein: CASSLDGARNTIYF.

The chain links TRBV4-2 to TRBJ2-3; 11 positions agree with TRBD2. The CDR3 runs 17 residues. The V gene's germline CDR1 is LGHNA and CDR2 YNFKEQ. V dropped 4 bases and J dropped 4; count of bases not matched to a gene: 10. CDR3 protein: CASSPQIAGGPPDTQYF. The CDR3 bases are TGTGCCAGCAGCCCTCAGATAGCGGGGGGGCCACCAGATACGCAGTATTTT.

The chain carries TRBV2 and TRBJ1-2; a weak D match, TRBD1 (6 bases). The CDR3 is made up of 14 amino acids. CDR1 is SNHLY and CDR2 is FYNNEI in the germline V gene. V was shortened by 3 bases and J by 4 bases, with 12 bases between the two germline ends. The CDR3 here is CASSDRGPIYGYTF. CDR3 sequence (DNA): TGTGCCAGCAGTGACAGGGGCCCTATCTATGGCTACACCTTC.

This chain links TRBV4-2 with TRBJ2-1, with D possibly matching TRBD2 (7 bases). There are 14 residues in the CDR3. CDR1 is LGHNA, CDR2 YNFKEQ, per germline. V dropped 5 bases and J dropped 5 bases, with 13 bases sitting between them. The CDR3 DNA is TGTGCCAGCAGCACGAGCGGGGACAACAATGAGCAGTTCTTC. Residues: CASSTSGDNNEQFF.

This clone was observed a handful of times. This sequence joins TRBV27 and TRBJ1-4, with 7 nucleotides matching TRBD1. From germline, CDR1 is MNHEY and CDR2 SMNVEV (reference sequence). CDR3 size: 16 residues. The V gene end was trimmed by 5 bases and the J gene end by 0 bases; junction bases not matched to a gene: 6. CDR3 coding DNA: TGTGCCAGCAGTCGGGGACAGCCGGCAACTAATGAAAAACTGTTTTTT. It specifies CASSRGQPATNEKLFF. Using reference TRBV27 and TRBJ1-4 for the parts outside the CDR3, the full variable domain is EAQVTQNPRYLITVTGKKLTVTCSQNMNHEYMSWYRQDPGLGLRQIYYSMNVEVTDKGDVPEGYKVSRKEKRNFPLILESPSPNQTSLYFCASSRGQPATNEKLFFGSGTQLSVL.

This clone was recorded only once. The CDR3 loop is CASSQVGAALSGNTIYF. The CDR3 DNA reads as TGCGCCAGCAGCCAAGTAGGAGCTGCACTCTCTGGAAACACCATATATTTT. This sequence joins TRBV4-3 and TRBJ1-3; D unresolved. Germline V gene lookup returns CDR1 LGHNA and CDR2 YSLEER. The CDR3 is made up of 17 amino acids. The germline V and J ends were trimmed by 1 base and 0 bases, with 13 bases remaining between them.

V usage is TRBV4-3 and J usage is TRBJ2-3, with a weak D call TRBD2 (5 bases). The V end was cut by 0 bases, the J end by 1 base, with 17 bases between. CDR3 length equals 18 residues. In germline, CDR1 is LGHNA, CDR2 YSLEER. CDR3 region: CASSQDPPASRGTDTQYF. In nucleotides, the CDR3 is TGCGCCAGCAGCCAAGATCCCCCCGCTAGCAGAGGCACAGATACGCAGTATTTT.